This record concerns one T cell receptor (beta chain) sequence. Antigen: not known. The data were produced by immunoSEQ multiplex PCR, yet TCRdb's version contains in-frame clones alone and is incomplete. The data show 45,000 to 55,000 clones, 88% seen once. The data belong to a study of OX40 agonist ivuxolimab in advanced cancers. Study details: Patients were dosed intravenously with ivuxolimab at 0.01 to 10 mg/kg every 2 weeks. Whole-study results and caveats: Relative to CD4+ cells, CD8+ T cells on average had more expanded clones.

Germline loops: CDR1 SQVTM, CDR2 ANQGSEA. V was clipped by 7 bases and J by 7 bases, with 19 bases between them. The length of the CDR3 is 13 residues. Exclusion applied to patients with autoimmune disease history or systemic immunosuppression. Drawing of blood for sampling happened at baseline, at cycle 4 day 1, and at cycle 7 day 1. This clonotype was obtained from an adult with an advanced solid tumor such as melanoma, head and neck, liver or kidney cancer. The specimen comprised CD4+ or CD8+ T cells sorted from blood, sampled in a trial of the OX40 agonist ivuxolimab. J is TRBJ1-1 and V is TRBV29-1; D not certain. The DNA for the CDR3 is TGCAGCGCGCCCCGGGGTGGCTTGAATGAAGCTTTCTTT. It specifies CSAPRGGLNEAFF.